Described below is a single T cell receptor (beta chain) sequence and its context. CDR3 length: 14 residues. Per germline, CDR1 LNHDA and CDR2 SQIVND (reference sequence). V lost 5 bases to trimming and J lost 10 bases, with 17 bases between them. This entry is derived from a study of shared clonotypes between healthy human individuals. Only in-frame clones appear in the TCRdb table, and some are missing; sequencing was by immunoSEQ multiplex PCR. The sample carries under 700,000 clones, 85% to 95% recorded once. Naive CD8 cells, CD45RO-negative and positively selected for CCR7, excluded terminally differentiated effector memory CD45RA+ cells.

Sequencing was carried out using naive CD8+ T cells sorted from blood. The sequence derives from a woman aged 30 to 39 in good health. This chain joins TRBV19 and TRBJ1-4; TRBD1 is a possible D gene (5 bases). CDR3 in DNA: TGTGCCAGTAGTCGCCAGGGCGAAGGGGTAAAACTGTTTTTT. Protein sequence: CASSRQGEGVKLFF.